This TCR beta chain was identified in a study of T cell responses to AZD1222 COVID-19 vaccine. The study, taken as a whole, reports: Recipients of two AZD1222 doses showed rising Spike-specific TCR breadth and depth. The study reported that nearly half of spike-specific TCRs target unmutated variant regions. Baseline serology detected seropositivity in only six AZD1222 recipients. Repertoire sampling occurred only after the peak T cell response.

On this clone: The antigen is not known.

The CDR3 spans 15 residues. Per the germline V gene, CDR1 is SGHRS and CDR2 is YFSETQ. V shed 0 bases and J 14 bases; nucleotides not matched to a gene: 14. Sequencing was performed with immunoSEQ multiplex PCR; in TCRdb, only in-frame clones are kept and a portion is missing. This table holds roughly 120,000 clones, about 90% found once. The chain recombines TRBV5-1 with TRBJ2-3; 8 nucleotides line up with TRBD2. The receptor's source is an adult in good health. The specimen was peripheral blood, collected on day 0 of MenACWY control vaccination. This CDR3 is CASSLVAGRESAWYF. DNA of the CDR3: TGCGCCAGCAGCTTGGTAGCGGGACGAGAGTCGGCGTGGTATTTT.